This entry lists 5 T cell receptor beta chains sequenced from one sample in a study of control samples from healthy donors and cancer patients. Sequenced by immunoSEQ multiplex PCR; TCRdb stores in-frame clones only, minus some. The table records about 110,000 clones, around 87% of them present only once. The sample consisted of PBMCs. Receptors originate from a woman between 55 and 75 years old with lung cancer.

CDR3 sequence reads: CASSPVGEVTGELFF. The CDR3 nucleotides read TGTGCCAGCTCACCAGTGGGAGAAGTCACCGGGGAGCTGTTTTTT. V usage is TRBV18 and J usage is TRBJ2-2; the D gene is possibly TRBD2 (5 bases). The CDR3 has 15 residues. Trimming took off 2 bases at V and 4 bases at J, with 11 bases between the two ends. Germline V gene lookup returns CDR1 KGHSH and CDR2 LQKENI.

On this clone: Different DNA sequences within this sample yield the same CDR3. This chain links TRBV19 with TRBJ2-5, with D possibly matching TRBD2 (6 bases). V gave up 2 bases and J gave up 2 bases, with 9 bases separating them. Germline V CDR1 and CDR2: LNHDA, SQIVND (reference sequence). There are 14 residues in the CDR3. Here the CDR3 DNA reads TGTGCCAGTAGTATATCGGGGGTACAAGAGACCCAGTACTTC. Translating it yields CASSISGVQETQYF. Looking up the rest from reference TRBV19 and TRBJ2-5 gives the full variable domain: DGGITQSPKYLFRKEGQNVTLSCEQNLNHDAMYWYRQDPGQGLRLIYYSQIVNDFQKGDIAEGYSVSREKKESFPLTVTSAQKNPTAFYLCASSISGVQETQYFGPGTRLLVL.

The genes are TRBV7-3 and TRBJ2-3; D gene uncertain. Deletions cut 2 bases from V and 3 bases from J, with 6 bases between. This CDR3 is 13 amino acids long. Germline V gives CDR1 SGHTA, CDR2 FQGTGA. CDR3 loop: CASSLWGTDTQYF. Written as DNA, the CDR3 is TGTGCCAGCAGCTTATGGGGTACAGATACGCAGTATTTT.

CDR3 sequence reads: CASSLVTGGGSSGNTIYF. The CDR3 nucleotides read TGCGCCAGCAGCTTGGTCACAGGGGGGGGTTCCTCTGGAAACACCATATATTTT. The chain uses TRBV5-1 and TRBJ1-3, with 8 bases that match TRBD1. With 0 bases clipped from V and 0 bases from J, the junction kept 8 bases outside the gene matches. The CDR3 is 18 amino acids. CDR1 and CDR2 from the germline V gene are SGHRS and YFSETQ.

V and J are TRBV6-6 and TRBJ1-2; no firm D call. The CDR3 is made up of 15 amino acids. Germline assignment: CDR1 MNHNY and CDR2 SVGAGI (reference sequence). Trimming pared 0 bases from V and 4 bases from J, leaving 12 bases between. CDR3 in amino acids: CASSYSRGGFYGYTF. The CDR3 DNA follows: TGTGCCAGCAGTTACTCGCGAGGAGGGTTCTATGGCTACACCTTC.